Listed below are T cell receptor beta chains from one sample, sequenced in a study of PD-1 blockade in classical Hodgkin lymphoma. Using immunoSEQ multiplex PCR, the repertoire was profiled, and TCRdb retains in-frame clones only, with some absent. The table has around 23,000 clones, 84% seen once; the top ten hold under 2%. The specimen comprised CD4+ T cells from blood, sampled at baseline. The receptors were sampled from a human donor with classical Hodgkin lymphoma. Both conserved end residues are part of each CDR3. D genes are given only for firm matches. A clone size is listed for some rows: how often the clone was seen (once, few, many), or a class if it is expanded.

v_call,clone_size,d_call,j_call,cdr3_nt,cdr3_aa
TRBV29-1,NA,NA,TRBJ2-1,TGCAGCGTTGATCCGAGGGGCAATGAGCAGTTCTTC,CSVDPRGNEQFF
TRBV19,NA,NA,TRBJ1-6,TGTGCCAGTAGTATAGCCAGGGGCCATAATTCACCCCTCCACTTT,CASSIARGHNSPLHF
TRBV14,NA,NA,TRBJ2-4,TGTGCCAGCAGCCAAGGGGGACAAGGGAACATTCAGTACTTC,CASSQGGQGNIQYF
TRBV6-5,once,NA,TRBJ1-2,TGTGCCAGCAGTTACTCGGACAGACTCTATGGCTACACCTTC,CASSYSDRLYGYTF
TRBV28,NA,TRBD1,TRBJ1-4,TGTGCCAGCGCATCCGGGACAGGGGGCGTAAAACTGTTTTTT,CASASGTGGVKLFF
TRBV5-4,NA,TRBD1,TRBJ2-7,TGTGCCAGCAGCCACAGGGGGACAAGTAACTACGAGCAGTACTTC,CASSHRGTSNYEQYF
TRBV7-2,NA,NA,TRBJ1-2,TGTGCCAGCAGCACAGGGACCTATGGCTACACCTTC,CASSTGTYGYTF
TRBV7-2,NA,NA,TRBJ2-5,TGTGCCAGCAGCTTAGGGGCAGTCCCGGAGACCCAGTACTTC,CASSLGAVPETQYF
TRBV18,NA,NA,TRBJ1-1,TGTGCCAGCTCACCACTCGAACTGCAAACTCAAAACACTGAAGCTTTCTTT,CASSPLELQTQNTEAFF
TRBV11-3,NA,NA,TRBJ2-3,TGTGCCAGCAGCTCCACCTTAACGCAGTATTTT,CASSSTLTQYF